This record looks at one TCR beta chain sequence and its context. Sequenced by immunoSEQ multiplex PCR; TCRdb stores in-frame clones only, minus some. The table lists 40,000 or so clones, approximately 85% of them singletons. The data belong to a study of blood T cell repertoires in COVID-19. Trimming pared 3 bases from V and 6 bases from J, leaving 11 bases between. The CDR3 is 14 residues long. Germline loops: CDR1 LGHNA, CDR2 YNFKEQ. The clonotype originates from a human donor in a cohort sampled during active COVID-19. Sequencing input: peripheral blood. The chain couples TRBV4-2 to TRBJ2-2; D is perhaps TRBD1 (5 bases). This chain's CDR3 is CASSQLQVSGELFF. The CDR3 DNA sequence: TGTGCCAGCAGCCAGCTACAGGTTTCCGGGGAGCTGTTTTTT.